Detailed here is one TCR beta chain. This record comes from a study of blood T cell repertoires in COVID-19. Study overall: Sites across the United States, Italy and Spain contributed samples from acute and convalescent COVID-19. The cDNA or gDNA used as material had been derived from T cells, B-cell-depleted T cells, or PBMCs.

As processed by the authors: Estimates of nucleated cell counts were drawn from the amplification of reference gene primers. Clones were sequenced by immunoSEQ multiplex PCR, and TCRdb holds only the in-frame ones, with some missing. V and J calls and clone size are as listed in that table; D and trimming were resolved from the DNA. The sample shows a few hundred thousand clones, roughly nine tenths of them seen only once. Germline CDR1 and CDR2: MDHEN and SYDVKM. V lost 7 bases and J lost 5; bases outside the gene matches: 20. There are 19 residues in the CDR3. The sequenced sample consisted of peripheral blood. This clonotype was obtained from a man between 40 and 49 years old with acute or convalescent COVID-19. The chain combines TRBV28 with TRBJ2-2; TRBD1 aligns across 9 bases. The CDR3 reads CASIGGGQGSFSGTGELFF. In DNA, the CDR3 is TGTGCCAGCATCGGGGGCGGACAGGGGTCTTTCTCGGGGACCGGGGAGCTGTTTTTT.